This is a list of T cell receptor beta chains from one sample in a study of T cell repertoires in cytomegalovirus infection. These TCRs are of unknown antigen specificity. One entry per CDR3 protein results from TCRdb running MiXCR on the reads. The sample has some 800,000 distinct CDR3 sequences; under 35% are singletons. This material consisted of cultured CD8+ T cells from PBMCs, taken from culture after CMV antigen stimulation. These receptors all come from a human donor in good health (CMV status not recorded). Some clones in this sample may be carry-over from other donors' samples. Each CDR3 is given with its conserved first and last residue. A D gene is named only where the DNA matches it firmly. Not every row has a clone size; where given, it reads once, few, many or a size class.

- TRBJ1-2 TRBV6-1 few CASSGPGTDVYGYTF TGTGCCAGCAGTGGTCCAGGGACGGACGTCTATGGCTACACCTTC
- TRBJ1-1 TRBV12-3/TRBV12-4 - CASSLDFSLGTRDTEAFF TGTGCCAGCAGTTTAGATTTTTCGTTGGGGACAAGGGACACTGAAGCTTTCTTT
- TRBJ2-3 TRBV2 few CASSAVYGSTDTQYF TGTGCCAGCAGCGCGGTCTATGGTAGCACAGATACGCAGTATTTT
TRBD2 TRBJ2-1 TRBV7-6 many CASSPGLAGNNEQFF TGTGCCAGCAGCCCGGGACTAGCGGGGAACAATGAGCAGTTCTTC
TRBD2 TRBJ2-3 TRBV24-1 - CATSDLLAGSTDTQYF TGTGCCACCAGTGATTTGTTAGCGGGGAGCACAGATACGCAGTATTTT
- TRBJ1-1 TRBV6-1 - CASSEAPRRRNTEAFF TGTGCCAGCAGTGAAGCCCCCCGGCGAAGGAACACTGAAGCTTTCTTT
- TRBJ2-3 TRBV7-2 - CASSSLPPPASTDTQYF TGTGCCAGCAGCTCCCTGCCCCCTCCCGCCAGCACAGATACGCAGTATTTT
- TRBJ2-1 TRBV5-1 - CASSLALGSGYNEQFF TGCGCCAGCAGCTTGGCTCTGGGATCGGGTTACAATGAGCAGTTCTTC
TRBD2 TRBJ2-3 TRBV6-5 few CASSSSSGGFTDTQYF TGTGCCAGCAGTTCCTCCAGCGGGGGTTTCACAGATACGCAGTATTTT
- TRBJ1-1 TRBV11-2 - CASSLWGRGNMNTEAFF TGTGCCAGCAGCTTATGGGGGAGGGGTAACATGAACACTGAAGCTTTCTTT
TRBD1 TRBJ2-3 TRBV5-4 - CASSHWTGATDTQYF TGTGCCAGCAGCCATTGGACAGGGGCCACAGATACGCAGTATTTT
- TRBJ1-2 TRBV4-1 - CASSPPPGVEGGYTF TGCGCCAGCAGCCCGCCCCCGGGGGTGGAAGGCGGCTACACCTTC
TRBD1 TRBJ1-2 TRBV6-6 few CASRPWTGGGVGYGYTF TGTGCCAGCAGGCCTTGGACAGGGGGCGGAGTAGGCTATGGCTACACCTTC
- TRBJ2-1 TRBV9 few CASSPNPLSGRYNEQFF TGTGCCAGCAGCCCAAATCCATTGAGCGGGCGTTACAATGAGCAGTTCTTC
TRBD2 TRBJ2-5 TRBV27 - CASSWIAGPGETQYF TGTGCCAGCAGTTGGATAGCGGGTCCCGGGGAGACCCAGTACTTC
TRBD2 TRBJ2-1 TRBV11-2 - CASSLEGGGTLRNEQFF TGTGCCAGCAGCTTAGAGGGCGGGGGGACCCTAAGGAATGAGCAGTTCTTC
- TRBJ1-2 TRBV27 - CASSLLGPRGGYTF TGTGCCAGCAGTTTACTCGGACCACGGGGGGGCTACACCTTC
TRBD1 TRBJ2-7 TRBV4-1 once CASSYQAGTGVNYEQYF TGCGCCAGCAGCTACCAGGCCGGGACAGGGGTAAACTACGAGCAGTACTTC
- TRBJ1-2 TRBV20-1 - CNAWDFDYGYTF TGCAATGCTTGGGACTTCGACTATGGCTACACCTTC
TRBD1 TRBJ2-1 TRBV7-6 many CASRGTGPNEQFF TGTGCCAGCAGAGGGACAGGGCCTAATGAGCAGTTCTTC
- TRBJ2-5 TRBV12-3/TRBV12-4 many CASSSRGETQYF TGTGCCAGCAGTTCCCGAGGGGAGACCCAGTACTTC
- TRBJ1-4 TRBV7-9 few CASSSPGLVGEKLFF TGTGCCAGCAGCTCTCCCGGGTTAGTGGGTGAAAAACTGTTTTTT
- TRBJ1-2 TRBV2 - CASNNGGYTF TGTGCCAGCAATAATGGCGGCTACACCTTC
- TRBJ1-1 TRBV4-1 - CASSQEFAGMNTEAFF TGCGCCAGCAGCCAAGAATTCGCGGGCATGAACACTGAAGCTTTCTTT
TRBD1 TRBJ2-1 TRBV7-6 - CASSGFGTGYFGNEQFF TGTGCCAGCAGCGGATTCGGGACAGGGTATTTTGGAAATGAGCAGTTCTTC
- TRBJ2-7 TRBV13 - CASSGADSYKQYF TGTGCCAGCTCTGGAGCGGACAGCTACAAGCAGTACTTC
- TRBJ2-1 TRBV7-9 few CASSSSGFYNEQFF TGTGCCAGCAGCTCCTCGGGGTTCTACAATGAGCAGTTCTTC
- TRBJ2-3 TRBV7-9 few CASSPPQGGLDTQYF TGTGCCAGCAGCCCCCCCCAGGGTGGTCTGGATACGCAGTATTTT
- TRBJ2-3 TRBV24-1 - CATSDTRGGGTQYF TGTGCCACCAGTGATACGCGTGGGGGCGGTACGCAGTATTTT
- TRBJ1-2 TRBV12-3/TRBV12-4 many CASGPTVNYGYTF TGTGCCAGCGGTCCGACAGTCAATTATGGCTACACCTTC
- TRBJ1-1 TRBV27 few CASSYSPRPITEAFF TGTGCCAGCAGTTACTCCCCCAGGCCGATCACTGAAGCTTTCTTT
- TRBJ2-7 TRBV10-3 few CAISESKVRIQISYEQYF TGTGCCATCAGTGAGTCGAAAGTTAGGATCCAGATCTCCTACGAGCAGTACTTC
- TRBJ2-1 TRBV4-1 - CTSSQETEYNEQFF TGTACCAGCAGCCAAGAAACAGAGTACAATGAGCAGTTCTTC
- TRBJ1-1 TRBV20-1 few CSVLVNMNTEAFF TGCAGTGTTTTAGTTAACATGAACACTGAAGCTTTCTTT
- TRBJ2-7 TRBV7-2 many CASSLTSAGASEQYF TGTGCCAGCAGCTTAACGAGCGCGGGGGCGAGCGAGCAGTACTTC
- TRBJ2-3 TRBV11-2 - CASSSTTSSTDTQYF TGTGCCAGCAGCTCTACAACCTCCAGCACAGATACGCAGTATTTT
TRBD1 TRBJ2-2 TRBV5-4 - CASSYMDRVGTGELFF TGTGCCAGCAGTTATATGGACAGGGTAGGGACCGGGGAGCTGTTTTTT
- TRBJ2-1 TRBV19 - CASSLKGGDNEQFF TGTGCCAGTAGTCTGAAAGGAGGAGACAATGAGCAGTTCTTC
- TRBJ1-2 TRBV3-1 few CASSGKSTAYGYTF TGTGCCAGCAGCGGGAAGTCGACGGCCTATGGCTACACCTTC
TRBD2 TRBJ2-1 TRBV4-1 - CANSLQRASGGNEQFF TGCGCCAACAGCCTCCAGCGGGCTAGCGGGGGCAATGAGCAGTTCTTC
TRBD1 TRBJ2-7 TRBV2 - CASSDVRTGGGNEQYF TGTGCCAGCAGTGACGTCCGGACAGGGGGCGGTAACGAGCAGTACTTC
- TRBJ1-2 TRBV4-3 few CASRPYRDGNYGYTF TGCGCCAGCAGGCCTTACCGGGACGGGAACTATGGCTACACCTTC
TRBD1 TRBJ2-2 TRBV6-5 once CASKRTGYTGELFF TGTGCCAGCAAGAGGACAGGGTACACCGGGGAGCTGTTTTTT
TRBD1 TRBJ2-2 TRBV6-1 - CASSDRENTGELFF TGTGCCAGCAGCGACAGGGAGAACACCGGGGAGCTGTTTTTT
- TRBJ1-1 TRBV12-5 - CASGLVTHRQAFF TGTGCTAGTGGTTTGGTAACCCATCGGCAAGCTTTCTTT
- TRBJ2-1 TRBV6-5 - CASRNSDNEQFF TGTGCCAGCAGAAACTCGGACAATGAGCAGTTCTTC
- TRBJ2-5 TRBV7-2 - CATGDTLGETQYF TGTGCCACTGGGGACACCCTGGGGGAGACCCAGTACTTC
TRBD1 TRBJ2-3 TRBV6-2/TRBV6-3 few CASSYSLGGLDTDTQYF TGTGCCAGCAGTTACTCGTTAGGGGGCTTAGACACAGATACGCAGTATTTT
- TRBJ1-1 TRBV4-1 few CASSQAREAFF TGCGCCAGCAGCCAAGCCCGTGAAGCTTTCTTT
TRBD1 TRBJ1-5 TRBV25-1 few CASSARTGVDNQPQHF TGTGCCAGCAGTGCCCGGACAGGGGTAGACAATCAGCCCCAGCATTTT
TRBD2 TRBJ2-5 TRBV29-1 - CSVVLAGNQETQYF TGCAGCGTTGTCCTAGCGGGGAATCAAGAGACCCAGTACTTC
- TRBJ1-2 TRBV12-3/TRBV12-4 - CASSPDGRSYGYTF TGTGCCAGCAGTCCGGACGGTCGTTCCTATGGCTACACCTTC
- TRBJ2-3 TRBV4-1 few CASSQGVFTDTQYF TGCGCCAGCAGCCAGGGGGTTTTCACAGATACGCAGTATTTT
- TRBJ1-1 TRBV27 - CASSDSLGSTEAFF TGTGCCAGCAGCGACAGTTTGGGGTCCACTGAAGCTTTCTTT